This T cell receptor beta chain stems from a study of T cells expressing NK-cell markers. Background on the study: HCMV seropositivity characterized seven of the eight sequenced donors, and seronegativity one.

Study findings and constraints: In roughly six donors, dominant NKG2C+ clonotypes were roughly 1.0-7.0% of CD8+ T cells. Researchers report these clonotypes also headed the CD3+CD56-NKG2C+ fraction in a handful of donors.

As regards this clonotype: What it binds is not known.

TCRdb reanalyzed the 5' RACE reads and collapses them to one entry per CDR3 protein, without DNA. This sample contains 400,000 to 500,000 distinct CDR3 sequences. The sample comprised blood T cells: a sorted CD56 or NKG2C T cell subset, CD4+ or CD8+ T cells, or bulk PBMC T cells (not recorded which). This clonotype was sampled from a woman aged 18 to 75 in good health.

CDR3 loop: CSARGWTGEGNQPQHF. The rearrangement joins TRBV20-1 to TRBJ1-5; the TCRdb call, TRBD1, lacks DNA for checking. Germline V CDR1 and CDR2: DFQATT, SNEGSKA (reference sequence). This CDR3 contains 16 residues.